The text below deals with one TCR beta chain. The data were taken from a study of blood T cell repertoires in COVID-19. At the level of the study: There were acute and convalescent COVID-19 samples, and they came from the United States, Italy and Spain. Sample material is recorded as cDNA or gDNA derived from T cells, B-cell-depleted T cells, or PBMCs.

In the authors' methods: The assay estimated nucleated cells by amplifying reference gene primers. This table comes from immunoSEQ multiplex PCR, and its TCRdb copy is limited to in-frame clones, with some not included. The DNA gave D and trimming, while V, J and clone size come from that table. The table includes approximately 37,000 clones, approximately 88% detected once. This CDR3 comprises 16 residues. Trimming removed 6 bases at V and 1 base at J, with 16 bases between. CDR1 and CDR2 (germline): MNHEY, SMNVEV (reference sequence). V is TRBV27 and J is TRBJ1-5, with D possibly being TRBD1 (5 bases). This sequence was found in a woman aged 70-85 years with acute or convalescent COVID-19. The sample taken for sequencing was peripheral blood. This chain's CDR3 is CASSPVGGWSNQPQHF. The CDR3 DNA reads as TGTGCCAGCAGCCCCGTGGGGGGGTGGAGCAATCAGCCCCAGCATTTT.